This TCR beta chain was found in a study of regulatory T cells in long-lasting Graves disease. Study summary: Graves' patients diagnosed newly had used antithyroid drugs under 3 months.

Time point of the sample: newly diagnosed GD, antithyroid drugs for less than 3 months. PBMCs provided the RNA from which the TCR library was made. With EDTA tubes as the receptacles, 7.5 to 10 milliliters of peripheral blood were drawn. Trimming shortened V by 1 base and J by 6 bases, and 10 bases separated the two germline ends. From germline, CDR1 is GTSNPN and CDR2 SVGIG (reference sequence). This CDR3 spans 13 amino acids. Building the TCR beta libraries relied on iRepertoire HTBI primers, and CDR3 regions underwent Arm-PCR. Original analysis: Across all samples, about 59 TRBV segments and 14 TRBJ segments were identified. One entry per CDR3 protein, called by TCRdb with MiXCR from the multiplex PCR reads. V and J calls and clone size were set by TCRdb, not the authors. The sample has under 300,000 distinct CDR3 sequences, roughly 21% seen once; the top ten hold 11% to 15%. Study-wide points: Possibly, accuracy suffered from the small sample size.

Comments on this clonotype: Its matching antigen is unknown. A much larger clone lies a single base off, so this may be a read error.

This specimen consisted of peripheral blood mononuclear cells (PBMCs), obtained at new diagnosis, from a patient treated with antithyroid drugs. This receptor was taken from a female donor with Graves disease. The gene calls are TRBV30 and TRBJ1-5; weak D call: TRBD1 (5 bases). CDR3 in amino acids: CAWSEGTGQPQHF. The CDR3 coding sequence is TGTGCCTGGAGTGAAGGCACAGGTCAGCCCCAGCATTTT.